The 26 T cell receptor beta chains presented below share a single source sample, sequenced in a study of T cell repertoires in cytomegalovirus infection. MiXCR, run by TCRdb on the reads, gives a single entry per CDR3 protein. The sample consists of 300,000 to 400,000 distinct CDR3 sequences, just under 30% of them appearing once. Their target antigens are unknown. The sample was cultured PBMCs, taken from culture after CMV antigen stimulation. All receptors come from a human donor in good health (CMV status not recorded). Some clones in this sample may be carry-over from other donors' samples.

This clonotype was seen more than once but under ten times. This chain joins TRBV12-3 or TRBV12-4 and TRBJ1-4; unclear D gene. The ends were cut back, 4 bases at V and 4 bases at J, with 13 bases in the middle. CDR3 length: 15 residues. The CDR3 region is CASSSGRVRNEKLFF. DNA for the CDR3: TGTGCCAGCAGTTCAGGCCGGGTCCGTAATGAAAAACTGTTTTTT.

This clonotype has only one observation. The gene calls are TRBV4-1 and TRBJ2-2; 11 bases align to TRBD2. CDR1 and CDR2 (germline): MGHRA, YSYEKL. Losses at the gene ends were 4 bases for V and 7 bases for J; bases not matched to a gene: 8. CDR3 length: 16 residues. CDR3 sequence reads: CASSPISGRALGELFF. DNA of the CDR3: TGCGCCAGCAGCCCAATTAGCGGGAGGGCCCTCGGGGAGCTGTTTTTT.

Concerning this clonotype: A much bigger clone sits one base away, suggesting this may be a read error. The rearrangement links TRBV7-6 to TRBJ2-3; D is possibly TRBD1 or TRBD2 (5 bases each). CDR1 and CDR2 from the germline V gene are SGHVS and FNYEAQ. The CDR3 is made up of 14 amino acids. Trimming took 4 bases from V and 4 from J, leaving 12 bases between them. In nucleotides, the CDR3 is TGTGCCAGCAGCTCCCGGGACGACGCAGATACGCAGTATTTT. Translation: CASSSRDDADTQYF. Variable domain in full (rest from reference TRBV7-6 and TRBJ2-3): GAGVSQSPRYKVTKRGQDVALRCDPISGHVSLYWYRQALGQGPEFLTYFNYEAQQDKSGLPNDRFSAERPEGSISTLTIQRTEQRDSAMYRCASSSRDDADTQYFGPGTRLTVL.

The chain joins TRBV5-3 to TRBJ1-1; D call uncertain. TRBV5-3 is filed as an ORF, its function uncertain. This CDR3 has 15 residues. The germline V and J ends were trimmed by 4 bases and 0 bases, with 13 bases remaining between them. CDR3 amino acids: CARSPTRALNTEAFF. The CDR3 region has the DNA TGTGCCAGAAGCCCAACCCGTGCCCTGAACACTGAAGCTTTCTTT.

The sample holds a few counts of this clonotype. This chain links TRBV19 with TRBJ1-5; 7 positions agree with TRBD1. Trimming removed 8 bases from V and 7 bases from J; junction bases left unmatched: 14. This CDR3 comprises 15 residues. CDR1 and CDR2 (germline): LNHDA, SQIVND (reference sequence). The CDR3 DNA reads as TGTGCCAGTCAGGGTTCAGGGGGTAGTAAGCAGCCCCAGCATTTT. Residues: CASQGSGGSKQPQHF.

This clonotype was observed a handful of times. The rearrangement links TRBV20-1 to TRBJ1-2; D gene ambiguous. V lost 0 bases and J 7 bases, leaving 15 bases between the germline ends. In germline, CDR1 is DFQATT, CDR2 SNEGSKA (reference sequence). This CDR3 is 14 amino acids long. CDR3: CSARDRADGRGYTF. CDR3 DNA sequence: TGCAGTGCTAGAGATAGGGCGGATGGCCGTGGCTACACCTTC.

J is TRBJ2-1 and V is TRBV12-3 or TRBV12-4; 9 bases are shared with TRBD2. The CDR3 runs to 16 residues. V shed 7 bases and J 6 bases; nucleotides not matched to a gene: 13. CDR3 sequence (DNA): TGTGCCAGCATCGGAGCGGGACTAGCTTTCTCCAATGAGCAGTTCTTC. It translates to CASIGAGLAFSNEQFF.

This chain joins TRBV19 and TRBJ2-1, with 11 bases aligning to TRBD1. V lost 5 bases and J lost 8; bases outside the gene matches: 11. The germline CDR1 and CDR2 sequences are LNHDA and SQIVND (reference sequence). The CDR3 runs 16 residues. The CDR3 DNA follows: TGTGCCAGTAGTCTCATCCGGGACAGGGGGTCGGATGAGCAGTTCTTC. Protein: CASSLIRDRGSDEQFF.

CDR3 in amino acids: CASSKRTATNEKLFF. The CDR3 DNA follows: TGTGCCAGTAGTAAGAGGACAGCAACTAATGAAAAACTGTTTTTT. J is TRBJ1-4 and V is TRBV19; D might be TRBD1 (6 bases). The germline V gene encodes CDR1 LNHDA and CDR2 SQIVND (reference sequence). The V end lost 4 bases, the J end lost 0 bases, and 9 bases lay between the germline ends. The CDR3 totals 15 residues.

This clonotype has only a few counts. The gene calls are TRBV12-5 and TRBJ1-1, with 8 bases fitting TRBD1. The CDR3 has 14 residues. V lost 4 bases to trimming and J lost 2 bases; unmatched junction nucleotides: 3. The germline V gene has CDR1 LGHNT and CDR2 FRNRAP. The CDR3 nucleotides are TGTGCTAGTGGTTCAGGACAGGGAAACACTGAAGCTTTCTTT. This translates into CASGSGQGNTEAFF.

The chain uses TRBV10-3 and TRBJ1-2; 8 nucleotides match TRBD1. The V segment lost 3 bases and the J segment 4 bases; nucleotides outside the gene matches: 7. CDR1 is ENHRY and CDR2 is SYGVKD in the germline V gene. This CDR3 contains 15 residues. CDR3 amino acids: CAISDDRGPLYGYTF. For the CDR3, the DNA is TGTGCCATCAGTGACGACAGGGGACCTCTCTATGGCTACACCTTC.

This chain joins TRBV20-1 and TRBJ2-7, with 8 bases lining up with TRBD2. The V segment lost 1 base and the J segment 6 bases; nucleotides outside the gene matches: 2. CDR1 and CDR2 from the germline V gene are DFQATT and SNEGSKA (reference sequence). The CDR3 length is 12 residues. The chain's CDR3 is CSARVAGGEQYF. The CDR3 nucleotides are TGCAGTGCTAGAGTGGCGGGAGGCGAGCAGTACTTC.

This clonotype was recorded a few times. This chain joins TRBV19 and TRBJ1-2, with 10 positions matching TRBD1. Per germline, CDR1 LNHDA and CDR2 SQIVND (reference sequence). The trim removed 2 bases at V and 0 bases at J, leaving 12 bases unmatched. The CDR3 length is 19 residues. Here the CDR3 reads CASSIFSGQGTTTNYGYTF. CDR3 sequence (DNA): TGTGCCAGTAGTATATTTTCGGGACAGGGGACTACTACTAACTATGGCTACACCTTC.

Details on this clonotype: This may arise from a read error, as a much more abundant clone is one base away. The gene calls are TRBV7-2 and TRBJ2-7; TRBD2 matches 7 bases. CDR1 and CDR2 from the germline V gene are SGHTA and FQGNSA. This CDR3 is 18 amino acids long. The chain's CDR3 is CANSLGPRPNGGTYEQYF. DNA for the CDR3: TGTGCCAACAGCTTAGGGCCCCGCCCGAACGGGGGGACCTACGAGCAGTACTTC.

A few counts support this clonotype. CDR3 nucleotide sequence: TGTGCCAGCAGTTTGACCCGCTATGGCTACACCTTC. Amino acids: CASSLTRYGYTF. The chain recombines TRBV12-3 or TRBV12-4 with TRBJ1-2; D gene uncertain. The CDR3 covers 12 residues. The germline V and J ends were trimmed by 3 bases and 4 bases, with 6 bases remaining between them.

The chain joins TRBV20-1 to TRBJ2-7, with D perhaps TRBD2 (6 bases). CDR1 and CDR2 from the germline V gene are DFQATT and SNEGSKA (reference sequence). V lost 1 base and J lost 0, with 10 bases in between. The CDR3 spans 14 residues. CDR3 nucleotide sequence: TGCAGTGCTAGAGGGCTAGCGAGCTCCTACGAGCAGTACTTC. It translates to CSARGLASSYEQYF.

This sequence joins TRBV6-2 or TRBV6-3 and TRBJ2-7, with a possible D match to TRBD1 (5 bases). CDR1 is MNHEY and CDR2 is SVGEGT in the germline V gene. Between the trimmed V and J ends, which lost 7 bases and 6 bases, there was a span of 16 bases. The CDR3 sequence is 13 residues long. The CDR3 coding sequence is TGTGCCAGCACCTCCCGCGGAAGGGGCGAGCAGTACTTC. Its protein product is CASTSRGRGEQYF.

This clonotype was counted a few times. J is TRBJ1-2 and V is TRBV27; 9 nucleotides line up with TRBD1. This CDR3 has 15 amino acids. Unmatched junction bases numbered 6, after V lost 1 base and J lost 6 bases. CDR1 and CDR2 from the germline V gene are MNHEY and SMNVEV (reference sequence). The CDR3 bases are TGTGCCAGCAGTTTATTTGGACAGGGGAAAAATGGCTACACCTTC. Its protein product is CASSLFGQGKNGYTF.

V usage is TRBV19 and J usage is TRBJ1-5; D is perhaps TRBD1 (6 bases). Germline V gives CDR1 LNHDA, CDR2 SQIVND (reference sequence). The length of the CDR3 is 14 residues. V lost 6 bases to trimming and J lost 6 bases, with 15 bases between them. CDR3: CASSVQGGFQPQHF. The CDR3 DNA reads TGTGCCAGTAGCGTACAGGGAGGGTTTCAGCCCCAGCATTTT.

This clonotype was counted ten times or more. The CDR3 DNA is TGTGCCAGCAGCTTAGCCTTGACTAGCGGAATCACCGGGGAGCTGTTTTTT. It translates to CASSLALTSGITGELFF. The chain links TRBV7-7 to TRBJ2-2; 9 nucleotides line up with TRBD2. The CDR3 contains 17 residues. The germline CDR1 and CDR2 sequences are SSHAT and FNYEAQ (reference sequence). Unmatched junction bases numbered 6, after V lost 0 bases and J lost 4 bases.

The rearrangement links TRBV7-3 to TRBJ2-3; no clear D gene. Trimming took 5 bases from V and 1 from J, leaving 13 bases between them. Germline CDR1 and CDR2: SGHTA and FQGTGA. The CDR3 covers 15 residues. The CDR3 reads CASSPRGSRTDTQYF. CDR3 coding DNA: TGTGCCAGCAGCCCCCGAGGCAGTCGCACAGATACGCAGTATTTT.

This clonotype was detected only a few times. V is TRBV19 and J is TRBJ1-1; 12 bases are shared with TRBD1. Germline lookup yields CDR1 LNHDA and CDR2 SQIVND (reference sequence). V lost 4 bases, J lost 11 bases, and 5 bases stayed unmatched. This CDR3 is 13 amino acids long. The CDR3 sequence is CASSKWDRGLAFF. Here the CDR3 DNA reads TGTGCCAGTAGTAAATGGGACAGGGGGCTTGCTTTCTTT.

CDR3 residues: CASGALGNTIYF. The DNA of the CDR3 is TGTGCCAGCGGCGCCCTGGGAAACACCATATATTTT. The V and J genes are TRBV11-1 and TRBJ1-3; D is unresolved. Germline V CDR1 and CDR2: SGHAT, FQDESV (reference sequence). Trimming cost V 8 bases and J 4 bases, with 9 bases left between them. The CDR3 is 12 amino acids. The whole variable domain, remainder taken from reference TRBV11-1 and TRBJ1-3, is EAEVAQSPRYKITEKSQAVAFWCDPISGHATLYWYRQILGQGPELLVQFQDESVVDDSQLPKDRFSAERLKGVDSTLKIQPAELGDSAMYLCASGALGNTIYFGEGSWLTVV.

The chain recombines TRBV19 with TRBJ1-5, with 9 bases matching TRBD1. The CDR3 is 15 residues long. The germline CDR1 and CDR2 sequences are LNHDA and SQIVND (reference sequence). The V gene end was trimmed by 4 bases and the J gene end by 5 bases; junction bases not matched to a gene: 6. CDR3 in amino acids: CASSTWTGADQPQHF. CDR3 nucleotides: TGTGCCAGTAGTACCTGGACAGGGGCGGATCAGCCCCAGCATTTT.

V gene TRBV6-5 combines with J gene TRBJ2-1; D could derive from TRBD1 or TRBD2 (7 bases each). There are 15 residues in the CDR3. Germline assignment: CDR1 MNHEY and CDR2 SVGAGI. V gave up 11 bases and J gave up 0 bases, with 17 bases separating them. CDR3 loop: CASGGGFSSYNEQFF. CDR3 DNA: TGTGCCTCAGGGGGGGGATTTAGCTCCTACAATGAGCAGTTCTTC.

This chain uses TRBV20-1 with TRBJ1-1, with TRBD1 matching 10 bases. This CDR3 is 16 amino acids long. Per germline, CDR1 DFQATT and CDR2 SNEGSKA (reference sequence). V trimming: 0 bases; J trimming: 4 bases; junction bases outside the gene matches: 8. The CDR3 DNA follows: TGCAGTGCTAGAGAGGCTGGGACAGGGGCTCCCACTGAAGCTTTCTTT. It yields the protein CSAREAGTGAPTEAFF.